This TCR beta chain was observed in a study of spatial heterogeneity in lung cancer. Study-level information: Alpha-chain sequences were consistently detected in smaller numbers than beta-chain sequences. Mean representation of each unique TCR and UMI combination in the raw reads exceeded 8.5 occurrences.

Judged by abundance, this clonotype is medium-sized. Its antigen remains unknown. Noted time point: sample taken at primary tumor resection. Sequencing covered unsorted whole RNA taken from tumor, nontumor lung or frozen PBMC. Donors were fewer than 90 untreated early-stage non-small cell lung cancer patients. Trimming cost V 5 bases and J 4 bases, with 15 bases left between them. The CDR3 runs 14 residues. Germline CDR1 and CDR2: SGHNT and YYREEE (reference sequence). Study results and limitations: Ubiquitous expanded tumor TCRs were observed in blood more at resection than follow-up.

Via MiXCR, TCRdb re-called the 5' RACE reads, giving one row per CDR3 protein. The sample includes thousands of distinct CDR3 sequences, about 19% seen only once; the top ten take around 20%. This receptor was identified in a female donor with early-stage non-small cell lung cancer. J is TRBJ1-2 and V is TRBV5-4; D is unresolved. This specimen consisted of PBMCs, obtained at surgery. CDR3: CASSSSGLTYGYTF. The CDR3 DNA sequence: TGTGCCAGCAGTTCATCTGGGTTGACCTATGGCTACACCTTC.